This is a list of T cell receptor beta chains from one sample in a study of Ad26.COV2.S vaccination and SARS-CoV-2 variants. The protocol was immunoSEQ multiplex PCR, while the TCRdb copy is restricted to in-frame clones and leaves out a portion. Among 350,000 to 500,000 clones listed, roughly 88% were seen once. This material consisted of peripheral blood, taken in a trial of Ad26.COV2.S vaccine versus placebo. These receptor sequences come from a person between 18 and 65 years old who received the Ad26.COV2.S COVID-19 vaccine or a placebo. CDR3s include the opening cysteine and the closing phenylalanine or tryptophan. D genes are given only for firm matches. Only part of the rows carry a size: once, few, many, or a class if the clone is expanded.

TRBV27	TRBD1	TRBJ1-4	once	TGTGCCAGCAGGGCCGCGGACAGGTCTAATGAAAAACTGTTTTTT	CASRAADRSNEKLFF
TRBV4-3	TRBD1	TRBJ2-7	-	TGCGCCAGCAGCCAAGATCCAGCCGGGACAGGGGGCTACTACTACGAGCAGTACTTC	CASSQDPAGTGGYYYEQYF
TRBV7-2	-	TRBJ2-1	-	TGTGCCAGCAGCCCTGAGGCACTAATGGGGCAGTTCTTC	CASSPEALMGQFF
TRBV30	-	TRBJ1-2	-	TGTGCTGGTACAGGGAGTAACTATGGCTACACCTTC	CAGTGSNYGYTF
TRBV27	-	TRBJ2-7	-	TGTGCCAGCAGTTTATTAGACAGTACCCACGAGCAGTACTTC	CASSLLDSTHEQYF
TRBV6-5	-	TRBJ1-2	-	TGTGCCAGCAGTCGACAGATTAACTATGGCTACACCTTC	CASSRQINYGYTF
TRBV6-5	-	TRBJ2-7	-	TGTGCCAGCAGTTATGGGCAGGGATTCACCTACGAGCAGTACTTC	CASSYGQGFTYEQYF
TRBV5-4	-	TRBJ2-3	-	TGTGCCAGCAGCCTGAATAACCCTTCAACCTTCACAGATACGCAGTATTTT	CASSLNNPSTFTDTQYF
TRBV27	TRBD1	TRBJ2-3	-	TGTGCCAGCAGTTGGAACAGGGGGACGGATACGCAGTATTTT	CASSWNRGTDTQYF
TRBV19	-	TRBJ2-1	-	TGTGCCAGTAGTATCTTGGGACACGGGATTTACAATGAGCAGTTCTTC	CASSILGHGIYNEQFF
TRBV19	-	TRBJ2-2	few	TGTGCCAGTGAGGAGCCGAACACCGGGGAGCTGTTTTTT	CASEEPNTGELFF
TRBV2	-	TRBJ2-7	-	TGTGCCAGCAGGGGGTACGAGCAGTACTTC	CASRGYEQYF
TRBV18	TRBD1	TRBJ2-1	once	TGTGCCAGCGCCCGGGACAGTCCTACCGATGAGCAGTTCTTC	CASARDSPTDEQFF
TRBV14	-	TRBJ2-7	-	TGTGCCAGCAGCCAAGAAGGCACCTACTACGAGCAGTACTTC	CASSQEGTYYEQYF
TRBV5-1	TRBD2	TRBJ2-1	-	TGCGCCAGCAGCTCTGGACTAGCCGTGAACTCCTACAATGAGCAGTTCTTC	CASSSGLAVNSYNEQFF
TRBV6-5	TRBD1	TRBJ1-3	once	TGTGCCAGCAGTAGAGGGGGCTTCTCTGGAAACACCATATATTTT	CASSRGGFSGNTIYF
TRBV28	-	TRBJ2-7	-	TGTGCCAGCAGTTTTCGCCAATTTTACGAGCAGTACTTC	CASSFRQFYEQYF
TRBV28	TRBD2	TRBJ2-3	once	TGTGCCAGCAGTTCCCTCGGCGGGGGTCCTCTAGCGGGCCCCGGCACAGATACGCAGTATTTT	CASSSLGGGPLAGPGTDTQYF
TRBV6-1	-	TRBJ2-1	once	TGTGCCAGCAGTGATTCGACTTACTACAATGAGCAGTTCTTC	CASSDSTYYNEQFF
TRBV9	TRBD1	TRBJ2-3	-	TGTGCCAGCAGCGTTACAGGGGCAGGAACAGATACGCAGTATTTT	CASSVTGAGTDTQYF
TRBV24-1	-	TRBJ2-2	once	TGTGCCACCAGTGATTTTCCAGATTACACCGGGGAGCTGTTTTTT	CATSDFPDYTGELFF
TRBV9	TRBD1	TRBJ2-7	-	TGTGCCAGCAGCGTCGGACAGGGGGAATACGAGCAGTACTTC	CASSVGQGEYEQYF
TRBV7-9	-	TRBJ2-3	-	TGTGCCAGCAGCTTAGAGTGGGTCACAGATACGCAGTATTTT	CASSLEWVTDTQYF
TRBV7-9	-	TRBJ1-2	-	TGTGCCAGCAGCTTAGGTAACAGGCGACGGGGAGATTATGGCTACACCTTC	CASSLGNRRRGDYGYTF
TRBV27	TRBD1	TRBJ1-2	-	TGTGCCAGCAGTTTAGTGAGACAGGGGGAGAGTAACTATGGCTACACCTTC	CASSLVRQGESNYGYTF
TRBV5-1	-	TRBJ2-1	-	TGCGCCAGCAGTCACACTGGGGGTAACTACGGCCATGAGCAGTTCTTC	CASSHTGGNYGHEQFF
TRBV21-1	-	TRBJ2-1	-	TGTGCCAGCAGCAAAGGGAGCCCTAGGGATGACAATGAGCAGTTCTTC	CASSKGSPRDDNEQFF
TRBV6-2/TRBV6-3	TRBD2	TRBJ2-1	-	TGTGCCAGCAGCCGACCTAGCGGGAGTTACAATGAGCAGTTCTTC	CASSRPSGSYNEQFF
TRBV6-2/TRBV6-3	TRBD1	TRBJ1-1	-	TGTGCCAGCAGTTACGCGGACAGGAGCGAAGCTTTCTTT	CASSYADRSEAFF
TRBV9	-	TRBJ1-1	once	TGTGCCAGCAGCGCGCGACAGGACCTTAACACTGAAGCTTTCTTT	CASSARQDLNTEAFF
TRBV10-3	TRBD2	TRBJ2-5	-	TGTGCCATCAGTGAGTCCCGCGGGGGAGAGACCCAGTACTTC	CAISESRGGETQYF
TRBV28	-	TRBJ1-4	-	TGTGCCAGCCAAGCGACTAATGAAAAACTGTTTTTT	CASQATNEKLFF
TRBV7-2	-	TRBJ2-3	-	TGTGCCAGCAGCTTAGTAGTCGGGGCCGATACGCAGTATTTT	CASSLVVGADTQYF
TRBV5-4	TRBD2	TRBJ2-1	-	TGTGCCAGCAGCTTGTGGTGGACTAGCGGTGACAATGAGCAGTTCTTC	CASSLWWTSGDNEQFF
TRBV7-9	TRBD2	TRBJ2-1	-	TGTGCCAGCAGGGACGTCGGGAGAGGGGAGGGTGAGCAGTTCTTC	CASRDVGRGEGEQFF
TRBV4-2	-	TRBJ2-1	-	TGTGCCAGCAGCCAAGATCGTCTCATTAATGAGCAGTTCTTC	CASSQDRLINEQFF
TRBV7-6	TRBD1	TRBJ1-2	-	TGTGCCAGCAACACCAAGAGGGACAGGGACCTAACCGTGGGCTACCATAACTATGGCTACACCTTC	CASNTKRDRDLTVGYHNYGYTF
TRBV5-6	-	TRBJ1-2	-	TGTGCCAGCAGCTTACTAGAAGTGGGCTATGGCTACACCTTC	CASSLLEVGYGYTF
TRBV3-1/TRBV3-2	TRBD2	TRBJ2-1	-	TGTGCCAGCAGCCAAACCCCCCTAGCGGACCAGTTCTTC	CASSQTPLADQFF
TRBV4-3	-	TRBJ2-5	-	TGCGCCAGCAGCCAAGGAACGACAGATCGCCAAGAGACCCAGTACTTC	CASSQGTTDRQETQYF
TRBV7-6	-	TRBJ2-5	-	TGTGCCAGCAGCTTAAGGGACTCCCGGGGTGAGACCCAGTACTTC	CASSLRDSRGETQYF
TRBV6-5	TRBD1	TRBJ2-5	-	TGTGCCAGCAGCTCCCAGGGGGTAGTGGAAGAGACCCAGTACTTC	CASSSQGVVEETQYF
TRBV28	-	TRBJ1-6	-	TGTGCCAGCAGTTTATCAGGGGACGATTCACCCCTCCACTTT	CASSLSGDDSPLHF
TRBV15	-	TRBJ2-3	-	TGTGCCACCAGCAGAGCAGGGAATACGCAGTATTTT	CATSRAGNTQYF
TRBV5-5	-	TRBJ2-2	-	TGTGCCAGCAGCTACCTTAGCGTTTCCGGGGAGCTGTTTTTT	CASSYLSVSGELFF
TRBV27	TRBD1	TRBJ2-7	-	TGTGCCAGCAGTTTGACAGGGGATCCCCCCTACGAGCAGTACTTC	CASSLTGDPPYEQYF
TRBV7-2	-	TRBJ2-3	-	TGTGCCAGCAGCTTGAGTGGGTCGCTCGATACGCAGTATTTT	CASSLSGSLDTQYF
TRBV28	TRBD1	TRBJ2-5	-	TGTGCCAGCGAGGGACAGGGTTCTAGCAGTACCCAAGAGACCCAGTACTTC	CASEGQGSSSTQETQYF
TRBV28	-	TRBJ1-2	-	TGTGCCAGCACCCCGGACCTTTTTGGGAATGGCTACACCTTC	CASTPDLFGNGYTF
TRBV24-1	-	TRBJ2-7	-	TGTGCCCCCGGCCTGGGGTCGCGCTACGAGCAGTACTTC	CAPGLGSRYEQYF